Below, 22 T cell receptor beta chains from the same sample are listed, as sequenced in a study of OX40 agonist ivuxolimab in advanced cancers. Clones were read by immunoSEQ multiplex PCR, and TCRdb kept only the in-frame ones, dropping some. Of about 100,000 clones listed, less than 95% are singletons. The material sequenced was CD4+ or CD8+ T cells sorted from blood, taken in a trial of the OX40 agonist ivuxolimab. These receptors were taken from an adult with an advanced solid tumor such as melanoma, head and neck, liver or kidney cancer.

The chain combines TRBV9 with TRBJ2-2, with no clear D. The CDR3 totals 15 residues. Trimming took off 4 bases at V and 1 base at J, with 11 bases between the two ends. Per germline, CDR1 SGDLS and CDR2 YYNGEE. The CDR3 sequence is CASSPRAGNTGELFF. CDR3 DNA: TGTGCCAGCAGCCCCCGGGCAGGGAACACCGGGGAGCTGTTTTTT.

This chain uses TRBV5-1 with TRBJ2-7, with 10 bases lining up with TRBD2. The CDR3 contains 15 residues. Germline values: CDR1 SGHRS, CDR2 YFSETQ. Losses at the gene ends were 0 bases for V and 2 bases for J; bases not matched to a gene: 2. The CDR3 DNA reads as TGCGCCAGCAGCTTGGCAGCGGGAGGGCCCTACGAGCAGTACTTC. It codes for CASSLAAGGPYEQYF.

The chain employs TRBV7-9 and TRBJ1-4; 9 nucleotides agree with TRBD1. Germline lookup yields CDR1 SEHNR and CDR2 FQNEAQ (reference sequence). The CDR3 extends over 15 amino acids. The V segment lost 5 bases and the J segment 9 bases; nucleotides outside the gene matches: 10. In nucleotides, the CDR3 is TGTGCCAGCAGCCCGGGGGACAGGGAAAGGCAAAAACTGTTTTTT. Encoded protein: CASSPGDRERQKLFF.

This sequence joins TRBV4-3 and TRBJ2-3; 9 bases map to TRBD2. Germline V CDR1 and CDR2: LGHNA, YSLEER. Trimming removed 3 bases from V and 4 bases from J; junction bases left unmatched: 11. This CDR3 has 17 amino acids. Written as DNA, the CDR3 is TGCGCCAGCAGCCACTTTAGTAGAGCGGGAGGACCAGATACGCAGTATTTT. This sequence encodes CASSHFSRAGGPDTQYF.

This chain connects TRBV5-4 to TRBJ2-5, with a possible D match to TRBD1 (6 bases). Germline CDR1 and CDR2: SGHNT and YYREEE (reference sequence). The V and J ends lost 4 bases and 2 bases respectively, with 18 bases between them. The CDR3 has 16 residues. The CDR3 coding sequence is TGTGCCAGCAGCCCTCTCCAGGGGAGAGGGCAAGAGACCCAGTACTTC. It specifies CASSPLQGRGQETQYF. The whole variable domain, filled in from reference TRBV5-4 and TRBJ2-5, reads ETGVTQSPTHLIKTRGQQVTLRCSSQSGHNTVSWYQQALGQGPQFIFQYYREEENGRGNFPPRFSGLQFPNYSSELNVNALELDDSALYLCASSPLQGRGQETQYFGPGTRLLVL.

Here the CDR3 DNA reads TGCGCCAGCAGCTTGGCTGGGGGACAGGGGGTCGAGCAGTACTTC. Amino acid sequence: CASSLAGGQGVEQYF. The V gene is TRBV5-1, the J gene TRBJ2-7; 11 bases map to TRBD1. Losses at the gene ends were 0 bases for V and 6 bases for J; bases not matched to a gene: 5. From germline, CDR1 is SGHRS and CDR2 YFSETQ. CDR3 length: 15 residues.

This clone is a singleton in its sample. The V and J genes are TRBV16 and TRBJ1-2; D not certain. The CDR3 runs 13 residues. CDR1 and CDR2 (germline): KGHSY, FQNENV. V was cut by 1 base and J by 2 bases, with 5 bases left in between. CDR3 sequence reads: CASSQFGNYGYTF. The CDR3 DNA reads as TGTGCCAGCAGCCAATTTGGAAACTATGGCTACACCTTC.

J is TRBJ2-1 and V is TRBV27; 12 bases fit TRBD2. The CDR3 is made up of 14 amino acids. The V and J ends lost 6 bases and 13 bases, in that order; junction bases with no gene match: 10. Germline V CDR1 and CDR2: MNHEY, SMNVEV (reference sequence). The chain's CDR3 is CASSRGTSGLTQFF. CDR3 DNA sequence: TGTGCCAGCAGCCGCGGGACTAGCGGGCTTACTCAGTTCTTC.

The rearrangement joins TRBV10-3 to TRBJ1-3; no firm D call. The CDR3 spans 14 residues. The V gene lost 2 bases and the J gene lost 4 bases, with 9 bases spanning the gap. Germline CDR1 and CDR2: ENHRY and SYGVKD. Here the CDR3 DNA reads TGTGCCATCAGTGAGGGAACTCGAGGAAACACCATATATTTT. It codes for CAISEGTRGNTIYF.

The chain combines TRBV7-2 with TRBJ2-7; 9 nucleotides agree with TRBD1. Germline loops: CDR1 SGHTA, CDR2 FQGNSA. The J segment lost 6 bases and the V segment lost 6 bases, leaving 12 bases of the junction unmatched. The CDR3 length is 15 residues. The CDR3 protein is CASSFTRTGVAEQYF. The CDR3 DNA reads as TGTGCCAGCAGTTTTACTAGGACAGGGGTCGCCGAGCAGTACTTC.

This clone turned up a few times. The chain couples TRBV29-1 to TRBJ2-1, with 7 bases that match TRBD1. The V gene's germline CDR1 is SQVTM and CDR2 ANQGSEA. This CDR3 region has 12 residues. Losses at the gene ends were 4 bases for V and 6 bases for J; bases not matched to a gene: 3. The CDR3 region has the DNA TGCAGCGTTGTGGGACAGTTCAATGAGCAGTTCTTC. Protein: CSVVGQFNEQFF.

The chain couples TRBV5-4 to TRBJ2-1; D uncertain. The CDR3 sequence is 14 residues long. Germline CDR1 and CDR2: SGHNT and YYREEE (reference sequence). V was clipped by 2 bases and J by 9 bases, with 15 bases between them. DNA of the CDR3: TGTGCCAGCAGCTTAGCCAGGCCTCGTGGTGAGCAGTTCTTC. This sequence encodes CASSLARPRGEQFF.

The chain is built from TRBV5-1 and TRBJ1-2; D is unclear. The CDR3 sequence is 13 residues long. Germline CDR1 is SGHRS and CDR2 is YFSETQ. V lost 0 bases and J 8 bases, leaving 11 bases between the germline ends. As DNA, the CDR3 is TGCGCCAGCAGCTTGGAAGGGATGGGAGGCTACACCTTC. It translates to CASSLEGMGGYTF.

This clone appeared a single time. V and J are TRBV7-2 and TRBJ2-2; TRBD2 aligns across 8 bases. CDR3 size: 17 residues. Germline V gene data show CDR1 as SGHTA and CDR2 as FQGNSA. The J segment lost 1 base and the V segment lost 1 base, leaving 5 bases of the junction unmatched. This CDR3 is CASSLGLLAVNTGELFF. The CDR3 bases are TGTGCCAGCAGCTTAGGCCTACTAGCGGTGAACACCGGGGAGCTGTTTTTT.

The chain uses TRBV7-9 and TRBJ2-1; 7 bases match TRBD2. The CDR3 is made up of 14 amino acids. V gave up 5 bases and J gave up 2 bases; unmatched junction bases: 3. Per germline, CDR1 SEHNR and CDR2 FQNEAQ (reference sequence). The CDR3 reads CASSGGRAYNEQFF. The CDR3 bases are TGTGCCAGCAGCGGTGGGAGGGCCTACAATGAGCAGTTCTTC.

The chain links TRBV6-1 to TRBJ1-3, with 9 nucleotides matching TRBD1. The CDR3 sequence is 15 residues long. Germline CDR1 and CDR2: MNHNS and SASEGT. Trimming cost V 2 bases and J 4 bases; bases outside gene matches: 3. The CDR3 region is CASSEWTGVGNTIYF. CDR3 bases: TGTGCCAGCAGTGAATGGACAGGGGTCGGAAACACCATATATTTT.

The rearrangement links TRBV9 to TRBJ2-1; 7 nucleotides match TRBD2. CDR3 length: 16 amino acids. Germline V gives CDR1 SGDLS, CDR2 YYNGEE. J lost 0 bases, V lost 3 bases, and 6 bases had no gene match. The CDR3 sequence is CASSETSASSYNEQFF. The CDR3 nucleotides are TGTGCCAGCAGCGAAACTAGCGCGAGCTCCTACAATGAGCAGTTCTTC.

V is TRBV4-3 and J is TRBJ2-1, with 9 bases identical to TRBD1. The CDR3 runs to 17 residues. The V gene's germline CDR1 is LGHNA and CDR2 YSLEER. Trimming removed 4 bases from V and 8 bases from J; junction bases left unmatched: 15. CDR3 DNA sequence: TGCGCCAGCAGCCTGGGGGCGTCCGGGACAGGGCTGGATGAGCAGTTCTTC. Encoded protein: CASSLGASGTGLDEQFF.

This clone has just a few counts. The chain has TRBV19 and TRBJ1-5, with 7 bases lining up with TRBD1. J was trimmed by 4 bases and V by 8 bases; bases with no gene match: 8. The CDR3 is 14 amino acids. Germline CDR1 is LNHDA and CDR2 is SQIVND (reference sequence). The chain's CDR3 is CASQPTGMNQPQHF. CDR3 DNA sequence: TGTGCCAGTCAACCGACAGGGATGAATCAGCCCCAGCATTTT.

This clone has only one observation. V usage is TRBV11-2 and J usage is TRBJ2-7, with 10 bases identical to TRBD2. Germline trimming cut 1 base from V and 0 bases from J; bases unmatched to any gene: 6. Germline V CDR1 and CDR2: SGHAT, FQNNGV. The CDR3 has 17 residues. CDR3: CASSLAVSSGSSYEQYF. CDR3 DNA sequence: TGTGCCAGCAGCTTAGCGGTTTCTAGCGGGAGCTCCTACGAGCAGTACTTC.

The chain recombines TRBV10-2 with TRBJ1-2; 8 nucleotides line up with TRBD1. The germline V gene has CDR1 WSHSY and CDR2 SAAADI. The CDR3 has 15 amino acids. The ends lost 4 bases at V and 4 bases at J; junction bases unmatched: 8. The CDR3 protein is CASSAGQGGGYGYTF. The CDR3 nucleotides are TGCGCCAGCAGTGCAGGACAGGGCGGGGGCTATGGCTACACCTTC.

This clone occurred many times. The J gene is TRBJ1-4, the V gene TRBV7-2, with D perhaps matching TRBD1 (5 bases). V lost 5 bases, J lost 7 bases, and 14 bases lay in between. Per the germline V gene, CDR1 is SGHTA and CDR2 is FQGNSA. The CDR3 loop spans 14 amino acids. Here the CDR3 reads CASSITGWGEKLFF. CDR3 sequence (DNA): TGTGCCAGCAGCATTACAGGATGGGGTGAAAAACTGTTTTTT.